The source of this T cell receptor beta chain is a study of shared clonotypes between healthy human individuals. The overall study: Three plates each covered CD4 naive and memory; CD8 naive two, CD8 memory one.

The authors distributed each subset's genomic DNA evenly over several immunoSEQ plates. Profiling relied on immunoSEQ multiplex PCR, and the TCRdb table lists in-frame clones only, not all of them. This sample has about 2 million clones, with around 96% found just once. The CDR3 extends over 15 amino acids. Per germline, CDR1 SQVTM and CDR2 ANQGSEA. The germline V and J ends were trimmed by 1 base and 0 bases, with 9 bases remaining between them. CD45RO negativity and positive selection for CCR7 defined naive CD8 cells, a population that excluded terminally differentiated effector memory CD45RA+ cells.

This chain joins TRBV29-1 and TRBJ2-2; D is unresolved. Specimen: naive CD8+ T cells sorted from blood. The TCR comes from a man aged 18-30 years in good health. CDR3 in amino acids: CSVEAPTANTGELFF. The CDR3 DNA sequence: TGCAGCGTTGAAGCGCCAACGGCGAACACCGGGGAGCTGTTTTTT.